The present TCR beta chain was sequenced within a study of blood T cell repertoires in COVID-19. Produced via immunoSEQ multiplex PCR; TCRdb's table is partial and in-frame only. Counted here are fewer than 400,000 clones, roughly nine tenths occurring once; the ten biggest clones make up less than 20%. Individuals aged 18 to 89 years were recruited from approximately 22 US areas. Participants' own reports of clinical history determined their cohort assignment. The CDR3 runs to 12 residues. The V gene lost 7 bases and the J gene lost 8 bases, with 9 bases spanning the gap. Germline-derived CDR1 and CDR2 are MNHEY and SMNVEV (reference sequence).

Sequences were obtained from PBMCs or T cells enriched from blood (not recorded which). This TCR came from a woman aged 25 to 39 who had recovered from COVID-19. The chain couples TRBV27 to TRBJ1-6; D perhaps matches TRBD1 (5 bases). This chain's CDR3 is CASKGGDSPLHF. Here the CDR3 DNA reads TGTGCCAGCAAAGGAGGGGATTCACCCCTCCACTTT.